The 2 T cell receptor beta chains below were found in one sample sequenced in a study of identical twins. TCRdb re-analysed the 5' RACE reads in MiXCR, keeping a single row per CDR3 protein. The table shows around 960,000 distinct CDR3 sequences, with roughly an eighth occurring only once. The sample was also linked to a second study, of yellow fever vaccine responses in identical twins.

Specimen: PBMCs. These receptors came from a woman under 30 in good health.

The CDR3 DNA reads as TGTGCCAGCAGTTTAGTACTAGCGGGGGACCTCGGGGAGCTGTTTTTT. The encoded protein is CASSLVLAGDLGELFF. J is TRBJ2-2 and V is TRBV12-3 or TRBV12-4, with TRBD2 matching 11 bases. Losses at the gene ends were 1 base for V and 7 bases for J; bases not matched to a gene: 5. There are 16 residues in the CDR3.

Only a few counts were recorded for this clonotype. V gene TRBV6-1 combines with J gene TRBJ1-1; D is perhaps TRBD1 (6 bases). The germline V gene encodes CDR1 MNHNS and CDR2 SASEGT. V dropped 5 bases and J dropped 3 bases, with 13 bases sitting between them. There are 14 residues in the CDR3. The CDR3 is CASSRRTVYTEAFF. CDR3 in DNA: TGTGCCAGCAGTAGAAGGACAGTTTACACTGAAGCTTTCTTT.